These 9 T cell receptor beta chains originate from one sample sequenced in a study of T cell responses to AZD1222 COVID-19 vaccine. Sequencing used immunoSEQ multiplex PCR; TCRdb keeps in-frame clones, though not all of them. Of 120,000 to 150,000 clones in the sample, 89% were seen once. The source material was peripheral blood, sampled on day 0 of AZD1222 vaccination. The receptor set was obtained from an adult in good health.

The V gene is TRBV2, the J gene TRBJ1-1; D call uncertain. Germline V gene data show CDR1 as SNHLY and CDR2 as FYNNEI. V lost 4 bases to trimming and J lost 4 bases, with 13 bases between them. CDR3 size: 14 residues. The CDR3 nucleotides read TGTGCCAGCAGTGTGAGTCGGGGAACCACTGAAGCTTTCTTT. Its translation: CASSVSRGTTEAFF.

This clone was recorded a few times. This chain uses TRBV30 with TRBJ1-5; no clear D. Trimming took 0 bases from V and 7 from J, leaving 10 bases between them. This CDR3 region has 13 residues. Germline assignment: CDR1 GTSNPN and CDR2 SVGIG (reference sequence). DNA for the CDR3: TGTGCCTGGAGTGTAGGCCCGGGACAGCCCCAGCATTTT. Translated: CAWSVGPGQPQHF.

This clone came up once. This chain uses TRBV5-1 with TRBJ1-1; D perhaps matches TRBD1 (6 bases). The V end was cut by 4 bases, the J end by 1 base, with 11 bases between. The CDR3 extends over 14 amino acids. CDR1 and CDR2 (germline): SGHRS, YFSETQ. CDR3 in DNA: TGCGCCAGCAGCACCTGGGGACAGAACACTGAAGCTTTCTTT. Translated, it gives CASSTWGQNTEAFF. Supplemented by reference TRBV5-1 and TRBJ1-1, the full variable domain reads KAGVTQTPRYLIKTRGQQVTLSCSPISGHRSVSWYQQTPGQGLQFLFEYFSETQRNKGNFPGRFSGRQFSNSRSEMNVSTLELGDSALYLCASSTWGQNTEAFFGQGTRLTVV.

This sequence joins TRBV9 and TRBJ2-1, with 9 bases matching TRBD2. The CDR3 has 18 residues. CDR1 SGDLS and CDR2 YYNGEE come from the germline V gene. V lost 3 bases to trimming and J lost 0 bases; unmatched junction nucleotides: 10. The CDR3 loop reads CASSGPGLASSSYNEQFF. In nucleotides, the CDR3 is TGTGCCAGCAGCGGCCCGGGACTAGCTTCGAGCTCCTACAATGAGCAGTTCTTC.

This chain connects TRBV2 to TRBJ2-7, with 8 bases identical to TRBD2. CDR1 is SNHLY, CDR2 FYNNEI, per germline. Unmatched junction bases numbered 7, after V lost 4 bases and J lost 2 bases. The CDR3 length is 15 residues. CDR3 bases: TGTGCCAGCAGTGCCGGGCTAGCGGGTGCCTACGAGCAGTACTTC. Translated, it gives CASSAGLAGAYEQYF.

The chain links TRBV19 to TRBJ2-7, with 8 nucleotides matching TRBD2. Germline values: CDR1 LNHDA, CDR2 SQIVND (reference sequence). The CDR3 is made up of 16 amino acids. The V gene end was trimmed by 5 bases and the J gene end by 0 bases; junction bases not matched to a gene: 9. CDR3 sequence (DNA): TGTGCCAGTAGTCCCACCTTAGCGGGAAGCTCCTACGAGCAGTACTTC. This encodes CASSPTLAGSSYEQYF.

The chain links TRBV19 to TRBJ2-1; 9 nucleotides match TRBD1. Germline assignment: CDR1 LNHDA and CDR2 SQIVND (reference sequence). V lost 6 bases, J lost 7 bases, and 7 bases stayed unmatched. This CDR3 has 14 amino acids. DNA of the CDR3: TGTGCCAGTAGGGGGGGACAGGGACCTAATGAGCAGTTCTTC. This encodes CASRGGQGPNEQFF.

This clone occurred once. This chain joins TRBV19 and TRBJ1-4; 8 positions match TRBD1. There are 15 residues in the CDR3. Germline V gives CDR1 LNHDA, CDR2 SQIVND (reference sequence). The V and J ends lost 6 bases and 5 bases, in that order; junction bases with no gene match: 8. The CDR3 DNA is TGTGCCAGTAGCAAAATCCGGACAGGGAATGAAAAACTGTTTTTT. It codes for CASSKIRTGNEKLFF.

This rearrangement joins TRBV6-5 to TRBJ1-5; 8 nucleotides line up with TRBD1. The CDR3 is 15 amino acids. The V gene's germline CDR1 is MNHEY and CDR2 SVGAGI. Trimming took 4 bases from V and 3 from J; bases not matched to a gene: 5. The CDR3: CASSFRTGTNQPQHF. The CDR3 bases are TGTGCCAGCAGTTTCAGGACAGGGACCAATCAGCCCCAGCATTTT.